The rows below give T cell receptor beta chains drawn from one sample of a study of blood T cell repertoires in COVID-19. Only in-frame clones appear in the TCRdb table, and some are missing; sequencing was by immunoSEQ multiplex PCR. This table holds 250,000 to 300,000 clones, about nine tenths found once. Sequences were obtained from peripheral blood. The receptors shown here come from a woman between 45 and 60 years old who had recovered from COVID-19. Each CDR3 is given with its conserved first and last residue. D genes are given only for firm matches. Clone size is shown for a subset of rows, as once, few, many or a class of expanded clone.

d_call j_call v_call clone_size cdr3_nt cdr3_aa
TRBD2 TRBJ2-5 TRBV7-7 - TGTGCTAGCAGTCTAGCGGGGGCTCAAGAGACCCAGTACTTC CASSLAGAQETQYF
TRBD1 TRBJ1-4 TRBV4-3 - TGCGCCAGCAGCCAAGGCTCCGGGACAGGCACGGAAAAACTGTTTTTT CASSQGSGTGTEKLFF
- TRBJ1-1 TRBV5-1 - TGCGCCAGCAAGTATAACAGGGTTAATGAAGCTTTCTTT CASKYNRVNEAFF
- TRBJ2-1 TRBV9 - TGTGCCAGCAGCCCTTCGACTAGTTCCTACAATGAGCAGTTCTTC CASSPSTSSYNEQFF
TRBD1 TRBJ2-7 TRBV19 - TGTGCCAGTAGTAAAGGGGGCGAGTACGAGCAGTACTTC CASSKGGEYEQYF
- TRBJ2-1 TRBV5-1 - TGCGCCAGCAGCTTGCTCGGGGGGCTGGGGATGAATGAGCAGTTCTTC CASSLLGGLGMNEQFF
- TRBJ1-2 TRBV30 - TGTGCCTGGAGTAGGAGAGGCCTCTATGGCTACACCTTC CAWSRRGLYGYTF
TRBD2 TRBJ2-3 TRBV18 - TGTGCCAGCTCACCGGGACTAACCACAGATACGCAGTATTTT CASSPGLTTDTQYF
TRBD1 TRBJ2-7 TRBV6-5 - TGTGCCAGCAGTCCCCGGGACAGGGGGCCCTACGAGCAGTACTTC CASSPRDRGPYEQYF
- TRBJ1-1 TRBV11-2 - TGTGCCAGCAGGGACTACGGTAAAGCTTTCTTT CASRDYGKAFF
- TRBJ1-1 TRBV6-5 few TGTGCCAGCAGTCCCCCCCGGGGGGCGAGGGCTGAAGCTTTCTTT CASSPPRGARAEAFF
TRBD1 TRBJ1-2 TRBV5-4 - TGTGCCAGCAGTTTAACAGGGGACTATGGCTACACCTTC CASSLTGDYGYTF
- TRBJ2-7 TRBV9 - TGTGCCAGCAGCGTAGATGGCATTCCCTACGAGCAGTACTTC CASSVDGIPYEQYF
- TRBJ2-7 TRBV29-1 few TGCAGCGTTTTTGAGGGCGACTACGAGCAGTACTTC CSVFEGDYEQYF
TRBD2 TRBJ2-1 TRBV7-2 - TGTGCCAGCAGACGCGACCTAGCGGGAGCTCTCTACAATGAGCAGTTCTTC CASRRDLAGALYNEQFF
- TRBJ1-2 TRBV9 - TGTGCCAGCACCGGCAGCAGGGGCGACCTTTATGATGGCTACACCTTC CASTGSRGDLYDGYTF
TRBD1 TRBJ1-3 TRBV27 once TGTGCCAGCAGCGGGACAGGGGTCGGAAACACCATATATTTT CASSGTGVGNTIYF
- TRBJ1-2 TRBV19 - TGTGCCAGTAGTCGGACAGACCTCTATGGCTACACCTTC CASSRTDLYGYTF
TRBD1 TRBJ1-2 TRBV19 - TGTGCCAGTAGCTCTCTGACAGGGTGGCTTGGCTACACCTTC CASSSLTGWLGYTF
- TRBJ1-1 TRBV4-2 few TGTGCCAGCAGCCCTGGACAGTTGAACACTGAAGCTTTCTTT CASSPGQLNTEAFF
- TRBJ1-5 TRBV2 - TGTGCCAGCAGGGGGCAGAACAATCAGCCCCAGCATTTT CASRGQNNQPQHF
- TRBJ2-1 TRBV6-5 few TGTGCCAGCAAACCCCGGGAACACTCTTACAATGAGCAGTTCTTC CASKPREHSYNEQFF
- TRBJ2-2 TRBV7-3 once TGTGCCAGCAGCTTGAGGGACGGGGAGCTGTTTTTT CASSLRDGELFF
- TRBJ2-7 TRBV3-1/TRBV3-2 few TGTGCCAGCAGCCAAGATGCGGGGAGCCGGGGCGAGCAGTACTTC CASSQDAGSRGEQYF
- TRBJ1-2 TRBV19 - TGTGCCAGTAGTACCCCCCAGCGGCGGGGCTACACCTTC CASSTPQRRGYTF
TRBD2 TRBJ2-1 TRBV6-2/TRBV6-3 - TGTGCCAGCAGTTACTCTTCGCTAGCGGCTTACAATGAGCAGTTCTTC CASSYSSLAAYNEQFF
- TRBJ2-5 TRBV4-2 - TGTGCCAGCAGCCAAGATTCCAGGGCTAGGACCCAGTACTTC CASSQDSRARTQYF
TRBD1 TRBJ1-1 TRBV2 - TGTGCCAGCGCAGACAGGGAGAACACTGAAGCTTTCTTT CASADRENTEAFF
TRBD1 TRBJ2-1 TRBV19 - TGTGCCAGTACGGACTCAGGGGGCGATGAGCAGTTCTTC CASTDSGGDEQFF
- TRBJ1-5 TRBV30 - TGTGCCTGGAGTGTAGGGACATTGAGTCAGCCCCAGCATTTT CAWSVGTLSQPQHF
TRBD1 TRBJ1-5 TRBV10-2 - TGCGCCACCTCTACCGGACAGGGCAATCAGCCCCAGCATTTT CATSTGQGNQPQHF
- TRBJ1-2 TRBV6-2/TRBV6-3 few TGTGCCAGCAGTTACCGAACGGGGTCTTATGGCTACACCTTC CASSYRTGSYGYTF
- TRBJ2-7 TRBV27 - TGTGCCAGCAGTTTTGGGAGGGGGGCCGGATACGAGCAGTACTTC CASSFGRGAGYEQYF
- TRBJ1-2 TRBV5-5 few TGTGCCAGCAGCCCGGAGCAGGGAAATTATGGCTACACCTTC CASSPEQGNYGYTF
- TRBJ1-3 TRBV5-1 once TGCGCCAGCAGCCCAGGGCTTAGCTCTGGAAACACCATATATTTT CASSPGLSSGNTIYF
TRBD1 TRBJ1-3 TRBV24-1 - TGTGCCACCAGTGATGGCCGGGACAGGGGTGGAAACACCATATATTTT CATSDGRDRGGNTIYF
TRBD2 TRBJ2-7 TRBV30 - TGTGCCTGGAGTTGGACTAGCGGGAGTTACGAGCAGTACTTC CAWSWTSGSYEQYF
TRBD1 TRBJ2-3 TRBV19 - TGTGCCAGTAGGAAGGGACAGGGCACAGATACGCAGTATTTT CASRKGQGTDTQYF
- TRBJ2-7 TRBV19 - TGTGCCAGTAGTATAGGCGGCAGTTGGGACGAGCAGTACTTC CASSIGGSWDEQYF
TRBD1 TRBJ2-7 TRBV27 few TGTGCCAGCAGTTTAGGGACAGTCTACGAGCAGTACTTC CASSLGTVYEQYF
- TRBJ2-2 TRBV5-1 - TGCGCCAGCAGCAGAGGGACATCGAACACCGGGGAGCTGTTTTTT CASSRGTSNTGELFF
TRBD1 TRBJ1-5 TRBV7-2 - TGTGCCAGCAGGAACAGGGGTGGTCAGCCCCAGCATTTT CASRNRGGQPQHF
TRBD2 TRBJ2-7 TRBV11-2 - TGTGCCAGCAGCTTAGAACGACTAGCGTCCACCTACGAGCAGTACTTC CASSLERLASTYEQYF
- TRBJ2-1 TRBV5-1 once TGCGCCAGCAGCTCACCAGGGACCTACAATGAGCAGTTCTTC CASSSPGTYNEQFF
TRBD1 TRBJ1-1 TRBV11-2 - TGTGCCAGCAGCCCCCTCCGGACAGGGGAAAACACTGAAGCTTTCTTT CASSPLRTGENTEAFF
- TRBJ2-2 TRBV11-3 - TGTGCCAGCAGTCTGGACAGAGGGGAGCTGTTTTTT CASSLDRGELFF
- TRBJ2-7 TRBV5-1 once TGCGCCAGCAGCCAAACAGGGCCCCGGCAGTACTTC CASSQTGPRQYF
- TRBJ1-5 TRBV18 - TGTGCCAGCTCACCACAAGCTTTTAGCAATCAGCCCCAGCATTTT CASSPQAFSNQPQHF
- TRBJ1-1 TRBV27 - TGTGCCAGCAGTATCCGAAGAGGAGACACTGAAGCTTTCTTT CASSIRRGDTEAFF
TRBD2 TRBJ2-2 TRBV5-1 - TGCGCCAGCAGCAAACCCGGACTAGCGGCGAACACCGGGGAGCTGTTTTTT CASSKPGLAANTGELFF
- TRBJ1-3 TRBV28 - TGTGCCAGCAGTTTAAGGGCAGGGGCTGGAAACACCATATATTTT CASSLRAGAGNTIYF
- TRBJ1-4 TRBV3-1/TRBV3-2 - TGTGCCAGCACCCCGAGAAGGTTCAAACAGGGTGGGAATGAAAAACTGTTTTTT CASTPRRFKQGGNEKLFF
- TRBJ1-5 TRBV18 - TGTGCCAGCTCACCCCCGGGTCAGCCCCAGCATTTT CASSPPGQPQHF